This note documents a single T cell receptor beta chain sequence. In the study's own analysis: Reference gene primers were amplified, and this amplification served to estimate nucleated cell counts. Profiled with immunoSEQ multiplex PCR; TCRdb holds only in-frame clones, not every one. Clone size and V and J calls were adopted from that table, with D and trimming inferred from the DNA. Of more than 150,000 clones in the sample, almost 80% are singletons; the top ten hold about 18%. This record comes from a study of blood T cell repertoires in COVID-19. Study details: Sites in the United States, Italy and Spain provided acute and convalescent COVID-19 samples. In each case, the material was cDNA or gDNA derived from T cells, B-cell-depleted T cells, or PBMCs.

V was clipped by 3 bases and J by 4 bases, with 12 bases between them. Germline CDR1 SGHTA, CDR2 FQGTGA. This CDR3 spans 14 amino acids. The sequence came from a man aged 55 to 69 with active or convalescent COVID-19. The V and J genes are TRBV7-3 and TRBJ1-1, with a tentative D call TRBD1 (6 bases). The specimen sequenced was peripheral blood. CDR3 bases: TGTGCCAGCAGCTTGCGGGGGGCGTCCACTGAAGCTTTCTTT. As protein: CASSLRGASTEAFF. The full variable domain, with the rest looked up from reference TRBV7-3 and TRBJ1-1, is GAGVSQTPSNKVTEKGKYVELRCDPISGHTALYWYRQSLGQGPEFLIYFQGTGAADDSGLPNDRFFAVRPEGSVSTLKIQRTERGDSAVYLCASSLRGASTEAFFGQGTRLTVV.